This TCR beta chain derives from a study of shared clonotypes between healthy human individuals (dated by TCRdb to the early 2020s). General notes on the study: The cohort included a few men and a couple of women between 18 and 49 years of age. For each donor, CD4 naive and CD4 memory were each run on three plates, CD8 naive on two plates, and CD8 memory on one plate. To estimate repertoire size and how much clonotypes are shared between individuals, the study performed deep sequencing of blood TCR repertoires from a few healthy adults. Different laboratories and diverse techniques were used to prepare libraries and sequence TCR repertoires, to increase sequencing depth and limit assay-specific biases. Per donor, leukapheresis produced somewhere between about 0.8 and 9 billion PBMCs.

Overall results and qualifications from the work: Pairwise subsampling led to the expectation that sequencing depth would affect the degree of clonotype sharing among donors. The genetic and exposure-history diversity represented was limited by the small number of donors. Compared with non-shared clonotypes, clonotypes shared by all four sorted-subset donors had higher generation probabilities. Sampling was limited to blood, and TCR repertoires in tissue likely differ from TCR repertoires in blood. Sharing across several donors was observed for approximately 5% of naive CD4, about 3.2% of naive CD8, around 2.5% of memory CD4, and roughly 0.4% of memory CD8 clonotypes. Naive subsets generally had larger estimated clonotype richness than memory subsets. Incomplete sequencing was indicated by rarefaction of sorted-subset datasets, despite the large sequencing depth.

This clone showed up just a few times. Its cognate antigen has yet to be identified. No per-base quality is available; no much larger clone lies one base away. Using the deep immunoSEQ assay, TCR CDR3 regions were amplified from genomic DNA by multiplex PCR. Extracted genomic DNA from each cell subset was distributed evenly across all wells of several immunoSEQ 96-well plates, and each plate was treated as a replicate. For sorted subsets, 200 to 250 ng genomic DNA, equal to tens of thousands of T cell genomes, was loaded into each replicate PCR. The purified libraries were quantified using a Qubit 3.0 fluorometer, sized with a Bioanalyzer 2100, and then quantified again using the KAPA Library Quantification kit. Every immunoSEQ 96-well plate was sequenced on a separate single-read 150-cycle Illumina NextSeq 550 flow cell. The authors' pipeline ran thus. Because only junctional sequences without quality scores were contained in the immunoSEQ output, filtering matching that applied to full-length reads could not be performed. To assign V/J genes and CDR3, sequences were annotated against IMGT germline references using PyIR, a Python wrapper for IgBLAST v1.9. Reads were removed for weak V/J assignments (E-value above 1e-6), missing CDR3, stop codons, out-of-frame junctions, or ambiguous translated residues. A V3J clonotype was defined by an identical inferred V gene, J gene, and CDR3 amino acid sequence. To compute the percentage overlap between repertoires, the number of shared unique clonotypes was divided by the size of the smaller repertoire. Repertoire richness was assessed with RTK rarefaction, the Chao1 estimator, and Recon v2.1 estimates of unobserved clonotypes. Generation probabilities were computed with OLGA for all TCRbeta clonotypes obtained by the gDNA method from four donors. The table was pulled from immuneACCESS by TCRdb, which kept in-frame rearrangements only. Such tables lose some clones; where checked, under half of the loss comes from unresolved V genes, and the rest has no known cause. That table gives V, J and clone size, and the DNA gave D and trimming. This sample gives about 180,000 clones in total; roughly 91% of them show up just once. The leading ten clones occupy approximately 0.07% of the sample.

Including cysteine and phenylalanine, the CDR3 has 16 amino acids. The only DNA kept is the CDR3, 48 bases in frame from the first base. The germline V gene provides CDR1 SGDLS and CDR2 YYNGEE. Compared with germline, V lacks 3 bases and J lacks 9 bases; bases without a gene match: 13. The donors were healthy, HIV-negative adults who had no recently reported acute infections or vaccinations. Only Caucasian adults living in Nashville, Tennessee, USA were represented among the donors. CD4+ T cells were enriched through magnetic negative selection, after which naive cells were positively selected on CD45RA and the remaining negative fraction served as the memory subset. Blood was collected by leukapheresis, and PBMCs were isolated by Ficoll-Histopaque density gradient centrifugation and then cryopreserved in liquid nitrogen vapor phase. Purity and quantity of every magnetically sorted T cell population were checked by analytical flow cytometry. Genomic DNA was isolated from every sorted fraction and measured by UV absorbance on a Nanodrop 2000c.

The TCR originated in a woman in her 30s in good health. The V and J segments used are TRBV9 and TRBJ2-7; 12 middle bases align to TRBD2. Sequencing was performed on naive CD4+ T cells sorted from blood. The cell subset or site label corresponds to: CD45RA+ positively selected. DNA sequence: TGTGCCAGCAGCGCCCCCGGGACTAGCGGGCTGGCGTCGCAGTACTTC. It is translated as CASSAPGTSGLASQYF.